Listed below are T cell receptor beta chains from one sample, sequenced in a study of tumor-infiltrating lymphocytes in primary liver carcinoma. From the multiplex PCR reads, TCRdb called clonotypes with MiXCR, one entry per CDR3 protein. The repertoire has roughly 120,000 distinct CDR3 sequences, around 70% of them found once; the top ten carry 8.1%. Sequencing was performed on tumor-adjacent normal liver tissue. The receptors here all came from a woman aged 55-70 years with primary liver carcinoma and hepatitis B virus infection. Each CDR3 is given with its conserved first and last residue. D genes are given only for firm matches. Not all rows give a size; the values are once, few, many and, for expanded clones, a class.

>TRBV12-3/TRBV12-4|NA|TRBJ2-3|NA
TGTGCCAGCTGCAAAGAGGTGGGGAGCACAGATACGCAGTATTTT
CASCKEVGSTDTQYF
>TRBV29-1|NA|TRBJ2-1|NA
TGCAGCGTTGAATACCTAGCAGGGATGCATGAGCACTTCTTC
CSVEYLAGMHEHFF
>TRBV10-3|NA|TRBJ2-5|many
TGTGCCATCAGACAACCACGAGAGACCCAGTACTTC
CAIRQPRETQYF
>TRBV7-8|TRBD1|TRBJ2-4|many
TGTGCCAGCAGCCAGTGGACAGGGGGGGGAAACATTCAGTACTTC
CASSQWTGGGNIQYF
>TRBV30|NA|TRBJ1-4|many
TGTGCCTGGAGCCAAGGGACTGCTAATGAAAAACTGTTTTTT
CAWSQGTANEKLFF
>TRBV6-1|NA|TRBJ1-5|many
TGTGCCAGCAGTACACAGGGAAATCAGCCCCAGCATTTT
CASSTQGNQPQHF
>TRBV12-5|TRBD1|TRBJ2-7|NA
TGCACTAGTGGTTTCGACAGGGGAGCCTACGAACAGTACTTC
CTSGFDRGAYEQYF
>TRBV20-1|NA|TRBJ2-7|once
TGCAGTGCGAATGACCGCTACGAGCAGTACTTC
CSANDRYEQYF
>TRBV6-6|TRBD1|TRBJ1-5|once
TGTGTCAGCAGCTACCCAGACAGGGGGGACCAGCCCCAGCATTTT
CVSSYPDRGDQPQHF
>TRBV7-9|NA|TRBJ2-7|NA
TGTGCCAGCAGCCCCATCCACGAGCAGTACTTC
CASSPIHEQYF
>TRBV2|TRBD1|TRBJ2-7|NA
TGTGCCAGCCACGGACAGGGGGCCGTCAGCTCCTACGAGCAGTACTTC
CASHGQGAVSSYEQYF
>TRBV29-1|TRBD2|TRBJ2-4|NA
TGCAGCATGAAGGGAGGGCGGGCCAAAAGCATTCAGTACTTC
CSMKGGRAKSIQYF
>TRBV11-2|NA|TRBJ2-7|few
TGTGTCAGTAGCTTAGACCGCGAGCAGTACTTC
CVSSLDREQYF
>TRBV29-1|TRBD1|TRBJ1-1|NA
TGTAGCGTCGCCACAGGGGGCGTTAGGGCTTTCTTT
CSVATGGVRAFF
>TRBV11-2|NA|TRBJ2-2|NA
TGTGCCAGCAGCTCTGTAGGGGCCGGGGGACTGTTTTTT
CASSSVGAGGLFF
>TRBV12-3/TRBV12-4|NA|TRBJ2-2|NA
TGTGCCAGCAGTTTTTGGCAGGGTAACACCGGGGAGCTATTTTTT
CASSFWQGNTGELFF
>TRBV11-2|NA|TRBJ2-7|few
TGTGTCAGTAGCGAAGGAGGGACCACTAGCTACGAGCAGTACTTC
CVSSEGGTTSYEQYF
>TRBV6-6|TRBD1|TRBJ2-3|once
TGTGCCAGCAGTCCGGACAGGACCGGTTTTCAGCCCCAGTATTTT
CASSPDRTGFQPQYF
>TRBV6-2/TRBV6-3|NA|TRBJ2-3|NA
TGTGTCAGCAGTTACAGGGAGGCGGGACCCCCGGATACGCAATATTTT
CVSSYREAGPPDTQYF
>TRBV5-1|TRBD1|TRBJ1-1|NA
TGCGCCAGCAGTTTTTGGTCAGGGGGAGGCATTGAAGCTTTCTTT
CASSFWSGGGIEAFF
>TRBV6-6|NA|TRBJ1-5|NA
TGTGCCAGCAGGGCCACCAAACAGGAGCTGAATCAGCCCCAGCATTTT
CASRATKQELNQPQHF
>TRBV6-1|TRBD1|TRBJ1-5|few
TGTGCCAGCAGGGACAGGGTGGTGACCCAGCTTTTT
CASRDRVVTQLF
>TRBV5-1|NA|TRBJ2-5|few
TGCGCCAGCAGCTTGGAGGAGGTTTCGACCCAGTACTTC
CASSLEEVSTQYF
>TRBV6-5|NA|TRBJ1-6|NA
TGTCCCAGCAGTCGGGAAAGAAGCTATAATTCACCCCTCCACTTT
CPSSRERSYNSPLHF
>TRBV19|NA|TRBJ1-1|NA
TGTGCCAGTAGTACCCCCAGATCTACCGGGGTGCGTAACACTGAAGCTTTCTTT
CASSTPRSTGVRNTEAFF
>TRBV6-6|NA|TRBJ1-1|NA
TGTACCAACAGCGATACCCAGTACACTGAAGCTTTCTTT
CTNSDTQYTEAFF
>TRBV6-5|TRBD1|TRBJ2-7|NA
TGTGCCAGCAGAACAGGGGCCGCATGCAAGCAGTACTTC
CASRTGAACKQYF
>TRBV7-8|NA|TRBJ2-1|NA
TGTGCCAGCAGCCATAGTAATGAGCAGTTCTTC
CASSHSNEQFF
>TRBV29-1|TRBD2|TRBJ2-1|NA
TGCAGCGCCCAGGGCAGCCTAGCGGGAGACCCCTCCTACAATGAGCAGTTCTTC
CSAQGSLAGDPSYNEQFF
>TRBV29-1|TRBD2|TRBJ2-1|NA
TGCAGCGTCGACCTTCCATGGACTAGCGGGTACAGTGAGCAGTTCTTC
CSVDLPWTSGYSEQFF
>TRBV6-2/TRBV6-3|NA|TRBJ2-1|NA
TGTGCCAGCAGTTATTACTGGGAAACTGTCTACAATGAGCAGTTCTTC
CASSYYWETVYNEQFF
>TRBV7-9|NA|TRBJ1-2|NA
TGTGCCAGCAGCTTCTCGGGAGTCACTAAGCATGGCTACACCTTC
CASSFSGVTKHGYTF
>TRBV13|NA|TRBJ2-2|NA
TGTGCCAGCAGTTTAGAAGGGACCGGGAAGCTGTTTTTT
CASSLEGTGKLFF
>TRBV29-1|NA|TRBJ2-2|many
TGCAGCGTGGTCGGCAGCCTAAACACCGGGGAGCTGTTTTTT
CSVVGSLNTGELFF
>TRBV6-5|NA|TRBJ1-2|many
TGTGCCAGCAGTAAGCAGGGACCTCAATATGGCTACACCTTC
CASSKQGPQYGYTF
>TRBV20-1|TRBD1|TRBJ2-7|NA
TGCGGTGCTAGGGATGACAGGGTTTCCTACGAGCAGTACTTC
CGARDDRVSYEQYF
>TRBV6-5|TRBD1|TRBJ1-1|NA
TGTACCAGCAGGCTCAGGGGGCAGAAGAACACTGAAGCTTTCTTT
CTSRLRGQKNTEAFF
>TRBV29-1|NA|TRBJ2-7|NA
TGCCGCGTTGAACGGAAAGGGCCTGGGACCTACGAGCAGTACTTC
CRVERKGPGTYEQYF
>TRBV5-5|NA|TRBJ1-2|NA
TGTGCCAGAAGCTTGGGCCCGCAGAACTATGGCCACACCTTC
CARSLGPQNYGHTF
>TRBV6-1|NA|TRBJ2-1|NA
TGTGCCAGCTGGGAGATAGCGTGGGCCTGGCAGTTCTTC
CASWEIAWAWQFF
>TRBV7-9|TRBD1|TRBJ2-2|NA
TGTGCCTTCGAGGGGGCGGTCACCGGGGAGCTATTTTTT
CAFEGAVTGELFF
>TRBV6-1|NA|TRBJ2-7|many
TGTGCCAGCAGTGAAGATAGCGGAGGGGCCTACGAGCAGTACTTC
CASSEDSGGAYEQYF